The 23 T cell receptor beta chains in this list originate from one sample, sequenced in a study of T cells after yellow fever vaccination. TCRdb analysed the 5' RACE reads with MiXCR anew, one entry per CDR3 protein. The sample includes 200,000 to 300,000 distinct CDR3 sequences, around 6.7% of them seen just once. The sample was CD4+ T cells sorted from PBMCs, taken on the day of the yellow fever booster vaccination. These receptors originate from a young man who received the YFV17D yellow fever vaccine.

On this clonotype itself: One end of the junction is discordant with germline, which a read error may explain. The chain is built from TRBV7-2 and TRBJ1-2; no reliable D call. The CDR3 runs 11 residues. Germline V gene data show CDR1 as SGHTA and CDR2 as FQGNSA. CDR3 bases: TGTGCCAGCAGCTCGACCAGTCTTAGCGCCTTC. Translating gives CASSSTSLSAF.

The chain recombines TRBV19 with TRBJ1-4; 8 nucleotides match TRBD1. V shed 1 base, J shed 10 bases, and the junction held 8 bases outside the gene matches. This CDR3 comprises 15 residues. Germline CDR1 and CDR2: LNHDA and SQIVND (reference sequence). In nucleotides, the CDR3 is TGTGCCAGTAGTATAGCCCTTGGGACAGGCGGAAAACTGTTTTTT. It is translated as CASSIALGTGGKLFF.

This clonotype was seen at least ten times. The chain couples TRBV29-1 to TRBJ2-5; 7 bases are a match to TRBD2. Germline values: CDR1 SQVTM, CDR2 ANQGSEA. Unmatched junction bases numbered 3, after V lost 7 bases and J lost 1 base. This CDR3 region has 12 residues. CDR3 protein: CSARLAQETQYF. In DNA form, the CDR3 reads TGCAGCGCAAGACTAGCCCAAGAGACCCAGTACTTC.

This chain links TRBV20-1 with TRBJ2-1; 12 bases fit TRBD2. Trimming cost V 2 bases and J 4 bases; bases outside gene matches: 3. The CDR3 loop spans 15 amino acids. Germline CDR1 DFQATT, CDR2 SNEGSKA (reference sequence). The DNA of the CDR3 is TGCAGTGCTAGACCCGGGACTAGCGGGTACAATGAGCAGTTCTTC. As protein: CSARPGTSGYNEQFF.

This clonotype was observed many times. The chain links TRBV3-1 to TRBJ2-7; D possibly corresponds to TRBD2 (5 bases). Germline values: CDR1 LGHDT, CDR2 YNNKEL (reference sequence). Trimming cost V 4 bases and J 3 bases, with 16 bases left between them. The CDR3 has 15 amino acids. DNA for the CDR3: TGTGCCAGCAGCCTTGATGGAGGCCCCAGCTACGAGCAGTACTTC. It yields the protein CASSLDGGPSYEQYF.

This clonotype was seen more than once but under ten times. This chain connects TRBV6-6 to TRBJ2-2; no reliable D call. Germline V gene sequence: CDR1 MNHNY, CDR2 SVGAGI (reference sequence). The CDR3 runs 12 residues. V shed 7 bases and J shed 8 bases, with 11 bases lying between them. DNA of the CDR3: TGTGCCAGCACCAAAGAGGTTGGGGAGCTGTTTTTT. Amino acid sequence: CASTKEVGELFF.

At least ten counts were recorded for this clonotype. The chain joins TRBV20-1 to TRBJ2-7; D is ambiguous. The germline gives CDR1 DFQATT, CDR2 SNEGSKA (reference sequence). The CDR3 totals 14 residues. The ends were cut back, 1 base at V and 6 bases at J, with 16 bases in the middle. CDR3 in amino acids: CSARAPGSPLEQYF. The CDR3 DNA follows: TGCAGTGCTAGAGCCCCCGGCAGCCCCCTCGAGCAGTACTTC.

J is TRBJ2-3 and V is TRBV20-1, with D possibly being TRBD1 (5 bases). This CDR3 is built from 12 residues. The V gene's germline CDR1 is DFQATT and CDR2 SNEGSKA (reference sequence). CDR3 sequence (DNA): TGCTGTATTCCAGGGAGCACAGATACGCAGTATTTT. It translates to CCIPGSTDTQYF.

This clonotype was recorded at least ten times. The chain is built from TRBV28 and TRBJ2-1; the match to TRBD2 covers 8 bases. The CDR3 consists of 14 residues. V dropped 8 bases and J dropped 7; count of bases not matched to a gene: 10. CDR1 is MDHEN and CDR2 is SYDVKM in the germline V gene. The CDR3 loop is CASGSSGERNEQFF. In DNA form, the CDR3 reads TGTGCCAGCGGGAGTAGCGGGGAACGGAATGAGCAGTTCTTC.

In its sample, this clonotype was seen a few times. The V call is TRBV2, the J call TRBJ2-5; 9 bases are a match to TRBD2. The V segment lost 2 bases and the J segment 1 base; nucleotides outside the gene matches: 11. The CDR3 runs 18 residues. Per the germline V gene, CDR1 is SNHLY and CDR2 is FYNNEI. The CDR3 here is CASSEQLAGASGQETQYF. The CDR3 DNA follows: TGTGCCAGCAGTGAACAGTTAGCGGGAGCTAGTGGCCAAGAGACCCAGTACTTC.

In its sample, this clonotype was seen a few times. The gene calls are TRBV20-1 and TRBJ2-5; D is uncertain. CDR1 DFQATT and CDR2 SNEGSKA come from the germline V gene (reference sequence). Between the trimmed V and J ends, which lost 3 bases and 6 bases, there was a span of 14 bases. The CDR3 extends over 13 amino acids. The CDR3 region is CSARPFGPQTQYF. CDR3 bases: TGCAGTGCTAGGCCTTTCGGGCCACAGACCCAGTACTTC.

This clonotype was seen many times. The rearrangement links TRBV7-2 to TRBJ2-6, with D tentatively TRBD2 (5 bases). Germline CDR1 SGHTA, CDR2 FQGNSA. Trimming shortened V by 5 bases and J by 0 bases, and 8 bases separated the two germline ends. There are 15 residues in the CDR3. In DNA form, the CDR3 reads TGTGCCAGCAGCCCCGGGAACTCTGGGGCCAACGTCCTGACTTTC. Its protein is CASSPGNSGANVLTF.

The rearrangement joins TRBV10-3 to TRBJ1-2; no definite D call. The CDR3 consists of 12 residues. CDR1 is ENHRY and CDR2 is SYGVKD in the germline V gene. V was shortened by 8 bases and J by 4 bases, with 11 bases between the two germline ends. The CDR3 is CAIGSLGYGYTF. CDR3 bases: TGTGCCATCGGGAGCCTCGGCTATGGCTACACCTTC.

This clonotype has just a few counts. This chain links TRBV20-1 with TRBJ2-1, with 13 bases lining up with TRBD2. CDR3 length equals 21 residues. V lost 0 bases, J lost 0 bases, and 14 bases stayed unmatched. Germline-derived CDR1 and CDR2 are DFQATT and SNEGSKA (reference sequence). CDR3 in amino acids: CSARDTWTGLAGDSSYNEQFF. The DNA for the CDR3 is TGCAGTGCTAGAGACACATGGACCGGACTAGCGGGGGACAGCTCCTACAATGAGCAGTTCTTC.

This clonotype was seen at least ten times. The rearrangement uses TRBV7-2 and TRBJ2-1, with TRBD1 matching 7 bases. Germline CDR1 and CDR2: SGHTA and FQGNSA. The CDR3 runs 15 residues. V was pared by 5 bases and J by 1 base, with 5 bases of the junction left unmatched. The CDR3 is CASSTDRASYNEQFF. DNA for the CDR3: TGTGCCAGCAGCACAGACAGGGCTTCCTACAATGAGCAGTTCTTC.

The table lists this clonotype with many counts. The chain combines TRBV18 with TRBJ2-1; TRBD2 might be the D (5 bases). The V gene lost 6 bases and the J gene lost 15 bases, with 33 bases spanning the gap. This CDR3 spans 17 amino acids. Germline CDR1 KGHSH, CDR2 LQKENI. CDR3 protein: CASSLDVLRHARPRGFF. Here the CDR3 DNA reads TGTGCCAGCTCCCTCGACGTACTCCGCCATGCGCGCCCACGGGGGTTCTTC.

The V and J genes are TRBV6-2 or TRBV6-3 and TRBJ2-2; 7 positions match TRBD2. The CDR3 loop spans 15 amino acids. CDR1 and CDR2 (germline): MNHEY, SVGEGT. The V and J ends lost 0 bases and 5 bases, in that order; junction bases with no gene match: 3. The CDR3 protein is CASSYSRGGTGELFF. CDR3 in DNA: TGTGCCAGCAGTTACTCCCGGGGAGGGACCGGGGAGCTGTTTTTT.

This clonotype was counted many times. The chain carries TRBV7-8 and TRBJ2-7; TRBD2 matches 7 bases. V gave up 5 bases and J gave up 2 bases; unmatched junction bases: 9. The CDR3 is 15 amino acids. Germline V lookup: CDR1 SGHVS, CDR2 FQNEAQ. The CDR3 sequence: CASSPPGGRTYEQYF. As DNA, the CDR3 is TGTGCCAGCAGCCCGCCGGGAGGAAGGACCTACGAGCAGTACTTC.

This clonotype has only a few counts. The chain is built from TRBV9 and TRBJ2-3; no clear D. This CDR3 spans 15 amino acids. Germline values: CDR1 SGDLS, CDR2 YYNGEE. Trimming cost V 1 base and J 2 bases, with 11 bases left between them. In DNA form, the CDR3 reads TGTGCCAGCAGCGTATCAGCTCGTCACACAGATACGCAGTATTTT. It yields the protein CASSVSARHTDTQYF.

This clonotype was seen a few times. The rearrangement joins TRBV12-3 or TRBV12-4 to TRBJ1-5, with 10 bases lining up with TRBD1. CDR3 size: 15 residues. With V trimmed by 6 bases and J by 2 bases, 4 bases remained unmatched. CDR3 region: CASRTGTGGNQPQHF. DNA for the CDR3: TGTGCCAGCAGGACCGGGACAGGGGGCAATCAGCCCCAGCATTTT.

The chain carries TRBV7-7 and TRBJ1-2, with D uncertain. V was trimmed by 0 bases and J by 3 bases, leaving 11 bases between them. Germline lookup yields CDR1 SSHAT and CDR2 FNYEAQ (reference sequence). The CDR3 totals 15 residues. CDR3 DNA sequence: TGTGCCAGCAGCTTAGCGCGGGCGGACCACTATGGCTACACCTTC. Translation: CASSLARADHYGYTF.

This clonotype turned up a few times. This chain connects TRBV7-2 to TRBJ2-1; 13 nucleotides match TRBD2. J gave up 4 bases and V 6 bases, and 3 bases lay outside the gene matches. Germline CDR1 SGHTA, CDR2 FQGNSA. This CDR3 region has 15 residues. The DNA for the CDR3 is TGTGCCAGCAGGCCGACTAGCGGGAGGTACAATGAGCAGTTCTTC. Translated: CASRPTSGRYNEQFF. Full variable domain (missing parts from reference TRBV7-2 and TRBJ2-1): GAGVSQSPSNKVTEKGKDVELRCDPISGHTALYWYRQSLGQGLEFLIYFQGNSAPDKSGLPSDRFSAERTGGSVSTLTIQRTQQEDSAVYLCASRPTSGRYNEQFFGPGTRLTVL.

The sample holds many counts of this clonotype. J is TRBJ2-3 and V is TRBV6-1, with 13 bases matching TRBD2. The V gene end was trimmed by 6 bases and the J gene end by 1 base; junction bases not matched to a gene: 1. CDR1 and CDR2 (germline): MNHNS, SASEGT. The CDR3 sequence is 15 residues long. In DNA form, the CDR3 reads TGTGCCAGCAGACTAGCGGGAGGGGGCACAGATACGCAGTATTTT. Encoded protein: CASRLAGGGTDTQYF.